This entry features one T cell receptor (beta chain) sequence. This sample stems from a study of T cell changes during pregnancy in multiple sclerosis. The table came from immunoSEQ multiplex PCR; TCRdb's copy has only in-frame clones and leaves some out. The data show roughly 55,000 clones, 80% to 95% seen once. The specimen comprised CD4+ T cells from peripheral blood mononuclear cells, sampled after pregnancy. The source is a female donor in good health, enrolled as a control in a pregnancy study.

The CDR3 DNA follows: TGTGCCAGCGGAGCGGGGAGGAGGACAGATACGCAGTATTTT. It yields the protein CASGAGRRTDTQYF. The V and J genes are TRBV7-6 and TRBJ2-3; 7 positions agree with TRBD2. Germline CDR1 and CDR2: SGHVS and FNYEAQ. The CDR3 consists of 14 residues. V shed 8 bases and J 3 bases; nucleotides not matched to a gene: 8.